This TCR beta chain was sequenced for a study of read filtering for tumor transcriptome and immune sequencing (TCRdb year 2020). Turning to the overall study: The cohort consisted of roughly 16 male and about 15 female patients, with a mean age of about 66 years and an age range of about 47 to 90. Under revised international staging, roughly eight patients fell into R-ISS I, about 17 into R-ISS II and roughly 7 into R-ISS III. After DNase treatment, whole-transcriptome libraries were prepared using the TruSeq RNA Access Library Prep Kit. TCR-region mapped reads per sample ranged from about 3.5 to 10.27 million with IR-seq versus only roughly 75 to 1273 with RNA-seq. TCR repertoires obtained by targeted immune repertoire sequencing and by bulk whole-transcriptome sequencing performed on the same bone marrow samples were compared. As a main aim, a read-filtering strategy for immune repertoire data was addressed, with the specific question being whether clonotypes supported by a single read should be removed.

Starting from 350 to 500 ng RNA, TCR libraries were constructed with the Immunoverse kit using molecular barcoded adaptors that cover the alpha/delta and beta/gamma chains. TCR library preparation used the same RNA that was used for transcriptome sequencing. An Illumina HiSeq 4000 with 2 x 150 cycles was used to sequence the TCR libraries. In the paper's pipeline: With MiXCR, TCR reads were aligned to human V, D, J and C references and assembled into CDR3 clonotypes, with quality filtering and error correction included. The tcR package in R was used to analyze clonotype counts and gene usage diversity. For inspection of raw mapping reads, RNA-seq reads were mapped by STAR aligner version 2.5.3a onto GRCh37 of the human genome. To test how sequencing depth affects detected clonotypes, IR-seq fastq files were randomly downsampled with Seqtk 1.3. TCRdb itself trimmed the public reads at Q25 with fastp, ran MiXCR and retained productive beta chains. Merged by CDR3 protein, the rows form single entries marked with the most common genes and DNA. TCRdb's processing, not the study's, gives the V and J calls here. The sample includes tens of thousands of distinct CDR3 sequences, with approximately 14% observed a single time. The ten largest make up 6% to 7% of the sample.

The CDR3 starts with the cysteine, ends with the phenylalanine, and has 14 residues. The CDR3 DNA has 42 bases and is translated from base 1. Looking up the germline V gene yields CDR1 MDHEN and CDR2 SYDVKM. Of note for this clonotype: Its binding antigen is unknown. A junction end diverges from the germline sequence, so it may reflect a read error.

Each patient had bone marrow sampled at the time of active disease. Ficoll-Hypaque density gradient centrifugation was used to isolate bone marrow mononuclear cells. Myeloma plasma cells were removed and CD138-negative cells were collected by negative selection after labeling with CD138 magnetic microbeads on a MACS separator. Purity of the isolated cells was checked by flow cytometry on an Attune NxT using CD138 antibodies. TRIzol reagent was used to extract total RNA, and a NanoDrop spectrophotometer was used to quantify the extracted RNA. Paired RNA-seq and IR-seq were performed on the CD138-negative bone marrow sample of each patient. Points the paper makes about the study in general: The sorted CD138-negative fraction was composed of a mixed bone marrow immune population rather than of purified T cells. IR-seq captured clonotypes at much higher depth and more reliably than RNA-seq, and smaller IR-seq throughput sufficed to identify most shared clonotypes. In IR-seq, about four fifths of clonotypes but roughly 3.5% of total reads were represented by single-read clonotypes, whereas in RNA-seq, about 70% of clonotypes and 40% to 55% of reads were represented by single-read clonotypes. The correlation between IR-seq and RNA-seq shared clonotype proportions was increased by removal of single-read clonotypes.

The receptor chain draws on TRBV28 and TRBJ2-7; confidence is insufficient to name the D gene. Sequenced: a population of CD138-negative cells sorted from bone marrow. Taken with the paper, the label for cell subset or site translates to: bone marrow mononuclear cells depleted of CD138+ plasma/myeloma cells by negative magnetic selection. The receptor was derived from a donor over 35 with multiple myeloma. The DNA is as follows: TGTGCCAGCATCCCCCCCCGGTTCTCCTACGAGCGGTACTTC. This translates into CASIPPRFSYERYF.